This TCR beta chain was observed in a study of Ad26.COV2.S vaccination and SARS-CoV-2 variants. About the study: Ad26.COV2.S given intramuscularly, once or twice 56 days apart.

Germline loops: CDR1 SGHTS, CDR2 YDEGEE. V lost 3 bases to trimming and J lost 5 bases; unmatched junction nucleotides: 11. The CDR3 runs to 16 residues. The treatment: roughly 20 received Ad26.COV2.S at low or high dose, single or two shots; 5 received placebo; per-sample allocation not given. The samples were gathered on day 63 after the first injection of vaccine or placebo. Sequencing was performed with immunoSEQ multiplex PCR; in TCRdb, only in-frame clones are kept and a portion is missing. The sample holds more than 300,000 clones, around 84% seen once. The receptor comes from a person aged 18-65 years who received the Ad26.COV2.S COVID-19 vaccine or a placebo. V and J are TRBV5-8 and TRBJ2-5, with 9 bases matching TRBD1. The sequencing used peripheral blood, collected in a trial of Ad26.COV2.S vaccine versus placebo. The CDR3, as DNA: TGTGCCAGCAGCTCGCGGGGGACAGGGTTGAAGGAGACCCAGTACTTC. The encoded protein is CASSSRGTGLKETQYF.